A selection of T cell receptor beta chains follows, all from one sample in a study of lymphopenia after photon versus proton radiotherapy. Generated by immunoSEQ multiplex PCR, the TCRdb table keeps only in-frame clones and is missing some. This repertoire shows approximately 25,000 clones, approximately 88% found once; its top ten account for less than 20%. This material consisted of peripheral blood, taken from a patient treated with photon-based radiotherapy. These receptors originate from a man aged 45-65 years with gastric cancer. The CDR3 runs from the conserved cysteine through the conserved F or W. The D gene is left open where the match is weak. Not every row has a clone size; where given, it reads once, few, many or a size class.

j_call d_call v_call clone_size cdr3_nt cdr3_aa
TRBJ1-2 . TRBV30 . TGTGCCTGGAGCCCGGGGAAGGGTGGCTACACCTTC CAWSPGKGGYTF
TRBJ2-3 TRBD2 TRBV9 . TGTGCCAGCAGCCTAAGCGGGGAGTTGGCAGATACGCAGTATTTT CASSLSGELADTQYF
TRBJ1-1 . TRBV5-1 . TGCGCCAGCAGCTTGGAGGGGATCCATCGGGGGAACACTGAAGCTTTCTTT CASSLEGIHRGNTEAFF
TRBJ1-2 . TRBV2 . TGTGCCAGCGAAGGGGTAGACTATGGCTACACCTTC CASEGVDYGYTF
TRBJ2-5 . TRBV29-1 once TGCAGCGTTCGGCCCTCTGCGGAGACCCAGTACTTC CSVRPSAETQYF
TRBJ1-1 . TRBV19 . TGTGCCAGTAGTATAGGGGCCACGATAAGGAACACTGAAGCTTTCTTT CASSIGATIRNTEAFF
TRBJ1-1 . TRBV18 . TGTGCCAGCTCACAGACACCCGGTGAAGCTTTCTTT CASSQTPGEAFF
TRBJ1-5 . TRBV18 . TGTGCCAGCTCACCAACAGGGAATCAGCCCCAGCATTTT CASSPTGNQPQHF
TRBJ2-1 TRBD1 TRBV6-5 once TGTGCCAGCAGTAGAAACTACAGGGGCGACAATGAGCAGTTCTTC CASSRNYRGDNEQFF
TRBJ1-1 . TRBV19 . TGTGCCAGTAGCCCTACAGGGAACACTGAAGCTTTCTTT CASSPTGNTEAFF
TRBJ1-4 . TRBV29-1 . TGCAGCGTTGGGGGGGTAGGAGAAAAACTGTTTTTT CSVGGVGEKLFF
TRBJ1-1 . TRBV5-4 few TGTGCCAGCAGCTTGAGAGGTGAAGCTTTCTTT CASSLRGEAFF
TRBJ2-2 . TRBV18 once TGTGCCAGCTCACCGTTACCAGCGTCAGTTGGCGGGGAGCTGTTTTTT CASSPLPASVGGELFF
TRBJ2-2 TRBD2 TRBV11-2 once TGTGCCAGCAGCTTAGTGCCTAGCGGCACCGGGGAGCTGTTTTTT CASSLVPSGTGELFF
TRBJ1-3 . TRBV7-2 . TGTGCCAGCAGCCCCCCTGGACGCTCTGGAAACACCATATATTTT CASSPPGRSGNTIYF
TRBJ2-3 . TRBV4-3 . TGCGCCAGCAGCCAAGGGGTCGCGACCCGCACAGATACGCAGTATTTT CASSQGVATRTDTQYF
TRBJ2-1 . TRBV5-1 . TGCGCCAGCAGCTATAGGGTACTTGACAATGAGCAGTTCTTC CASSYRVLDNEQFF
TRBJ1-6 . TRBV11-2 . TGTGCCAGCAGCTTATTAGGGTACTCACCCCTCCACTTT CASSLLGYSPLHF
TRBJ2-7 . TRBV6-1 . TGTGCCAGCAGTGAAGCCCCGGAAGGTTCCGAGCAGTACTTC CASSEAPEGSEQYF
TRBJ2-3 . TRBV12-2 few TGTGCAAGTCGCTTAATCCGGTCCCCCGGGGCAGATACGCAGTATTTT CASRLIRSPGADTQYF
TRBJ2-3 TRBD2 TRBV7-2 . TGTGCCAGCAGCTTAGGAACTAGCGGGGGGGTCAGTACGCAGTATTTT CASSLGTSGGVSTQYF
TRBJ2-4 . TRBV19 . TGTGCCAGTAGTCCCGAAACAGGGCGTTTAGCCAAAAACATTCAGTACTTC CASSPETGRLAKNIQYF
TRBJ1-2 . TRBV19 . TGTGCCAGTAGTATGGGGGGTACTGGCTACACCTTC CASSMGGTGYTF
TRBJ1-4 . TRBV5-4 . TGTGCCAGCAGCTTCCGGGGAGGAGGAGAAAAACTGTTTTTT CASSFRGGGEKLFF
TRBJ2-7 TRBD1 TRBV6-1 few TGTGCCAGCAGTGAAGCGCCGGGACAGGGGGCTAGTGAGCAGTACTTC CASSEAPGQGASEQYF
TRBJ1-1 TRBD1 TRBV28 . TGTGCCAGCAGTTCCTCGATCCGGGACAGACATTATGAAGCTTTCTTT CASSSSIRDRHYEAFF
TRBJ2-2 . TRBV10-3 . TGTGCCATCAGTTGGACGCCCACGAACACCGGGGAGCTGTTTTTT CAISWTPTNTGELFF
TRBJ2-5 . TRBV9 . TGTGCCAGCAGCGTAGGGGAAGAGACCCAGTACTTC CASSVGEETQYF
TRBJ2-3 TRBD2 TRBV30 once TGTGCCTGGAGTACACTAGCGGGGGATGATACGCAGTATTTT CAWSTLAGDDTQYF
TRBJ1-6 . TRBV7-6 . TGTGCCAGCAGCTTAGCGCGGCCATCCCAAGGGTCACCCCTCCACTTT CASSLARPSQGSPLHF
TRBJ1-3 . TRBV7-6 . TGTGCCAGCAGCTCCATCGGGGGTTTTGGACAGAACACCATATATTTT CASSSIGGFGQNTIYF
TRBJ1-5 . TRBV7-8 . TGTGCCAGCAGCTTAGGGCAGATAAACAATCAGCCCCAGCATTTT CASSLGQINNQPQHF
TRBJ2-2 . TRBV6-4 . TGTGCCAGCAGTCCCAGGGATACCGGGGAGCTGTTTTTT CASSPRDTGELFF
TRBJ2-2 TRBD2 TRBV5-6 . TGTGCCAGCAGCTTCACTAGCGGCGGACCGACCGGGGAGCTGTTTTTT CASSFTSGGPTGELFF
TRBJ2-1 . TRBV9 once TGTGCCAGCAGCCCACAAGTCATACTAGGGAATGAGCAGTTCTTC CASSPQVILGNEQFF
TRBJ2-7 . TRBV6-5 . TGTGCCAGCAGCCACACTGACGGAAGAAGGGACGAGCAGTACTTC CASSHTDGRRDEQYF
TRBJ1-3 . TRBV5-6 . TGTGCCAGCAGCCCGAGTACCGTGGCTGGAAACACCATATATTTT CASSPSTVAGNTIYF
TRBJ1-2 . TRBV19 once TGTGCCAGTAGTATAAGAGGGGACAACTATGGCTACACCTTC CASSIRGDNYGYTF
TRBJ1-2 TRBD1 TRBV6-6 once TGTGCCAGCATTTCGGGACAGGACTATGGCTACACCTTC CASISGQDYGYTF
TRBJ1-5 . TRBV5-5 once TGTGCCAGCAGCTTGAGGGGGTATAGCAATCAGCCCCAGCATTTT CASSLRGYSNQPQHF
TRBJ2-5 . TRBV5-8 . TGTGCCAGCAGCTTCGCGAAGACCCAGTACTTC CASSFAKTQYF
TRBJ2-2 TRBD2 TRBV25-1 . TGTGCCAGCAACGGGGGGACCGGGGAGCTGTTTTTT CASNGGTGELFF